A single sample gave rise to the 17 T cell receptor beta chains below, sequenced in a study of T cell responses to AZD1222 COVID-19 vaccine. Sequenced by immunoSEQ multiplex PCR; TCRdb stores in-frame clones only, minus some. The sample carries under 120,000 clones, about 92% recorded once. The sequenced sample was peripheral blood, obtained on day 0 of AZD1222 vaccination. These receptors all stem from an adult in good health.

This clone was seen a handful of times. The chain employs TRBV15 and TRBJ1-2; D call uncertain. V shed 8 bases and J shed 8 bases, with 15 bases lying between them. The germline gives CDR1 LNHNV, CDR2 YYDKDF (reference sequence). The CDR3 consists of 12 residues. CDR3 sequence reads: CATQGQSKGYTF. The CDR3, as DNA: TGTGCCACCCAAGGGCAGTCAAAAGGCTACACCTTC.

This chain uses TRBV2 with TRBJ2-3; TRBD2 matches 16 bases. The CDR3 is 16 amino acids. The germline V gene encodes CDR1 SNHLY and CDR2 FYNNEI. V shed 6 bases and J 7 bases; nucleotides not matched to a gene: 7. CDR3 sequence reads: CASSLGLAGGPNTQYF. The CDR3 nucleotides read TGTGCCAGCAGCTTGGGACTAGCGGGAGGGCCCAATACGCAGTATTTT.

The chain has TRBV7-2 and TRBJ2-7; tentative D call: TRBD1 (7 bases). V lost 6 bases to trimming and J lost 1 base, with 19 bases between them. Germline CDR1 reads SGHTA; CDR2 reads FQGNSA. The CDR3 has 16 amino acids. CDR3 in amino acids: CASSSGPGGNSYEQYF. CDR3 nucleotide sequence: TGTGCCAGCAGTTCAGGACCAGGGGGGAATTCCTACGAGCAGTACTTC. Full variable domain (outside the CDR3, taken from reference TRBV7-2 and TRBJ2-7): GAGVSQSPSNKVTEKGKDVELRCDPISGHTALYWYRQSLGQGLEFLIYFQGNSAPDKSGLPSDRFSAERTGGSVSTLTIQRTQQEDSAVYLCASSSGPGGNSYEQYFGPGTRLTVT.

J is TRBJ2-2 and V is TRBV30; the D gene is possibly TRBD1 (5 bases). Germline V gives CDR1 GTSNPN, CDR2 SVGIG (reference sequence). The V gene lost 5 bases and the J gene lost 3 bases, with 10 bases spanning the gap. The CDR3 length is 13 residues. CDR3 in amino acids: CAWGFRDTGELFF. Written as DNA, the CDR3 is TGTGCCTGGGGGTTCAGGGACACCGGGGAGCTGTTTTTT.

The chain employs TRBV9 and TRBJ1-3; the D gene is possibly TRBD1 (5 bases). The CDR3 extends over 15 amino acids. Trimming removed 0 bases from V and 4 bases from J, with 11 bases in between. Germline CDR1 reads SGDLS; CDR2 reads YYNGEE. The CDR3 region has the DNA TGTGCCAGCAGCGTAGCGACAGCCACGGGAAACACCATATATTTT. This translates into CASSVATATGNTIYF.

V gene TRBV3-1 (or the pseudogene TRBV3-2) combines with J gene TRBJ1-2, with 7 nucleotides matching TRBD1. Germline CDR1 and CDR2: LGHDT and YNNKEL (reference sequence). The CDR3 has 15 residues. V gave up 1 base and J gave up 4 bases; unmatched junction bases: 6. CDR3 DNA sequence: TGTGCCAGCAGCCAAGCTGCCGGGACAGCCTATGGCTACACCTTC. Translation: CASSQAAGTAYGYTF.

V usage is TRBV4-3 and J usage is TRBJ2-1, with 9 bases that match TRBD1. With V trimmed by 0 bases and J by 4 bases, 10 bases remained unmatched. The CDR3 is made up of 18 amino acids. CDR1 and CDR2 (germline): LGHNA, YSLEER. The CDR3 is CASSQDNGGTGLYNEQFF. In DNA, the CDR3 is TGCGCCAGCAGCCAAGATAACGGAGGGACAGGGTTGTACAATGAGCAGTTCTTC.

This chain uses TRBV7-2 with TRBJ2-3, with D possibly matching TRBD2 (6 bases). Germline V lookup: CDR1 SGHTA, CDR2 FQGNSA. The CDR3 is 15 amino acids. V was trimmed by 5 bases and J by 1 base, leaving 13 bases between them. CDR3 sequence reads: CASSPRRGGTDTQYF. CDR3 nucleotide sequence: TGTGCCAGCAGCCCAAGGAGGGGTGGCACAGATACGCAGTATTTT.

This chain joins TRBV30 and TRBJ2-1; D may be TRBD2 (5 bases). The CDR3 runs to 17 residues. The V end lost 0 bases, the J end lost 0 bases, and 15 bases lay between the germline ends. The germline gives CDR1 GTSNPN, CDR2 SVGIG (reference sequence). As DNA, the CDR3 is TGTGCCTGGAGTGTAGGGCCGAAGGGAGTCTCCTACAATGAGCAGTTCTTC. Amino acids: CAWSVGPKGVSYNEQFF.

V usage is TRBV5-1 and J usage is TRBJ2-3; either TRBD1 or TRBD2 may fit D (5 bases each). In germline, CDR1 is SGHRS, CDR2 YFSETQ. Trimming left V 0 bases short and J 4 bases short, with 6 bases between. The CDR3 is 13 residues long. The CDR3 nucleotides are TGCGCCAGCAGCTTGGGAGGGGCAGATACGCAGTATTTT. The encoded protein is CASSLGGADTQYF.

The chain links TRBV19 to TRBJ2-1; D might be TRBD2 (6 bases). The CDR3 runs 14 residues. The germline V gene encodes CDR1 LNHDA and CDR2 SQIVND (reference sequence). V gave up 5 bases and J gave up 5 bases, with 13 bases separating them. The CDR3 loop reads CASSPGTFDNEQFF. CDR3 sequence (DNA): TGTGCCAGTAGTCCGGGGACTTTTGACAATGAGCAGTTCTTC.

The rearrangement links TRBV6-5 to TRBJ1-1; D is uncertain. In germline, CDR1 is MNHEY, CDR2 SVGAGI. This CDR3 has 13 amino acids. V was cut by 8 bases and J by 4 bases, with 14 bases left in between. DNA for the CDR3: TGTGCCAGCTCAGCGGATCTTAGCACTGAAGCTTTCTTT. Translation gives CASSADLSTEAFF.

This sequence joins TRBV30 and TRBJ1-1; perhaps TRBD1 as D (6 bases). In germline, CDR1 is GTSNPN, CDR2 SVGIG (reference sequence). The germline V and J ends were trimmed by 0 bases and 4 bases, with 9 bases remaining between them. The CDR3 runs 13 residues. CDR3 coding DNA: TGTGCCTGGAGTGTGAGGGGGGCCACTGAAGCTTTCTTT. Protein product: CAWSVRGATEAFF.

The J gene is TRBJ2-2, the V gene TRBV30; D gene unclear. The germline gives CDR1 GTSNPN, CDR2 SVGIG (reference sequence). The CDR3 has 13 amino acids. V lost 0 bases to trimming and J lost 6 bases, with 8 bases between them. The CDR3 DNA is TGTGCCTGGAGTGTTAATTTGGCCGGGGAGCTGTTTTTT. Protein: CAWSVNLAGELFF. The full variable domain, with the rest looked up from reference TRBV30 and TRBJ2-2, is SQTIHQWPATLVQPVGSPLSLECTVEGTSNPNLYWYRQAAGRGLQLLFYSVGIGQISSEVPQNLSASRPQDRQFILSSKKLLLSDSGFYLCAWSVNLAGELFFGEGSRLTVL.

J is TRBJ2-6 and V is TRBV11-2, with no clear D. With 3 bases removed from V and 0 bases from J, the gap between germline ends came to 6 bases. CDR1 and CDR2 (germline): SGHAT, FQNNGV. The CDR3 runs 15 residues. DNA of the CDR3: TGTGCCAGCAGCTTCGACCGCTCTGGGGCCAACGTCCTGACTTTC. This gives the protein CASSFDRSGANVLTF.

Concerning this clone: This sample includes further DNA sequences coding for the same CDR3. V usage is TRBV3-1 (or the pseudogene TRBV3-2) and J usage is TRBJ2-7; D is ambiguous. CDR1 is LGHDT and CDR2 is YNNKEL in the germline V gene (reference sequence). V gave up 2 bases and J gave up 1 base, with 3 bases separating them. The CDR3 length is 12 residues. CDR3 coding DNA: TGTGCCAGCAGCCAACTTTCCTACGAGCAGTACTTC. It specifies CASSQLSYEQYF.

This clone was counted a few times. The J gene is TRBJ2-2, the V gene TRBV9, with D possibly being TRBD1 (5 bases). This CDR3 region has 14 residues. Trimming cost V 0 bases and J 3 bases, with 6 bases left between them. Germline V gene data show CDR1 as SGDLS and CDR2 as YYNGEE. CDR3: CASSVGQYTGELFF. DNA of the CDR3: TGTGCCAGCAGCGTAGGACAGTACACCGGGGAGCTGTTTTTT.